The subject of this entry is one T cell receptor beta chain. What it binds is not known. This CDR3 has 15 amino acids. Trimming cost V 3 bases and J 4 bases; bases outside gene matches: 6. Germline V lookup: CDR1 MDHEN, CDR2 SYDVKM. This table comes from immunoSEQ multiplex PCR, and its TCRdb copy is limited to in-frame clones, with some not included. Of about 120,000 clones in the sample, 85% to 95% were seen once. The data were obtained in a study of graft-versus-host responses after intestinal transplantation. This sequence was found in a human donor who received an intestinal transplant. The sample here was unstimulated CD8+ T cells sorted from spleen or lymph node cells, taken before intestinal transplant. This sequence joins TRBV28 and TRBJ2-5; 9 bases are shared with TRBD2. CDR3 protein: CASSFLREGPETQYF. The CDR3, as DNA: TGTGCCAGCAGTTTTTTGCGGGAGGGCCCAGAGACCCAGTACTTC.